This T cell receptor beta chain was captured by sequencing in a study of blood T cell repertoires in COVID-19. Generated by immunoSEQ multiplex PCR, the TCRdb table keeps only in-frame clones and is missing some. This sample carries some 75,000 clones, about 88% of them seen once, and the ten largest clones take roughly 2.6%. There are 14 residues in the CDR3. CDR1 and CDR2 (germline): MNHEY, SVGAGI. Trimming shortened V by 2 bases and J by 2 bases, and 10 bases separated the two germline ends. Sequences were obtained from peripheral blood. The gene calls are TRBV6-5 and TRBJ2-7; D might be TRBD1 (6 bases). This clonotype was obtained from a man aged 70 or older with active or convalescent COVID-19. In DNA, the CDR3 is TGTGCCAGCAGTTACGAACAGGGCACCTACGAGCAGTACTTC. Residues: CASSYEQGTYEQYF.